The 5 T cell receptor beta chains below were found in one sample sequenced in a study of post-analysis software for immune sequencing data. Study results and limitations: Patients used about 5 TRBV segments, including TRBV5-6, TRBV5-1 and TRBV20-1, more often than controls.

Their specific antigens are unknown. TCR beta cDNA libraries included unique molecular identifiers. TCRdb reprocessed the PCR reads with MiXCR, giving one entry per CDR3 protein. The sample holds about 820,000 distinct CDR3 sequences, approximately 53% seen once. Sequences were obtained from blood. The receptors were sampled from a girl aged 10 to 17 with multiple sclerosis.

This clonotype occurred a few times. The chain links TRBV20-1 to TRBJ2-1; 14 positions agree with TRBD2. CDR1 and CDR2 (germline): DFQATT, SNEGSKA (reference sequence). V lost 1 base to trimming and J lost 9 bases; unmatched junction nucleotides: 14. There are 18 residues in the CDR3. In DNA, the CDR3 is TGCAGTGCTAGAGTTCCGACCGGGACTAGCGGGAGAAGGGGTGAGCAGTTCTTC. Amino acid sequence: CSARVPTGTSGRRGEQFF.

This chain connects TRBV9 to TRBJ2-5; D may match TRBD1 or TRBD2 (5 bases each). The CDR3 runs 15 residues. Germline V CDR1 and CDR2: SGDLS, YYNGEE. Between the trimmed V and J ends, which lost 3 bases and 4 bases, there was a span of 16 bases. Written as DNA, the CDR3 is TGTGCCAGCAGCGCACTGGTCGGGGCGGGAGAGACCCAGTACTTC. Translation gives CASSALVGAGETQYF.

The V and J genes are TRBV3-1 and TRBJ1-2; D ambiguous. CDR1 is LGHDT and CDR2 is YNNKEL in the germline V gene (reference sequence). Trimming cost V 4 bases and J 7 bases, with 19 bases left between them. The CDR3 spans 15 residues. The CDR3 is CASSLAGSMASGYTF. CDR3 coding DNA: TGTGCCAGCAGCCTAGCGGGCAGCATGGCGTCTGGCTACACCTTC.

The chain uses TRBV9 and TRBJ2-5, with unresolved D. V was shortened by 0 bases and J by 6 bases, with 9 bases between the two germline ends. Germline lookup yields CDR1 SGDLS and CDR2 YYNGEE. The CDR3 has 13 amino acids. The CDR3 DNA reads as TGTGCCAGCAGCGTAGATCGGTGGCAGACCCAGTACTTC. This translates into CASSVDRWQTQYF. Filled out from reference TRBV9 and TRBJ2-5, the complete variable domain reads DSGVTQTPKHLITATGQRVTLRCSPRSGDLSVYWYQQSLDQGLQFLIQYYNGEERAKGNILERFSAQQFPDLHSELNLSSLELGDSALYFCASSVDRWQTQYFGPGTRLLVL.

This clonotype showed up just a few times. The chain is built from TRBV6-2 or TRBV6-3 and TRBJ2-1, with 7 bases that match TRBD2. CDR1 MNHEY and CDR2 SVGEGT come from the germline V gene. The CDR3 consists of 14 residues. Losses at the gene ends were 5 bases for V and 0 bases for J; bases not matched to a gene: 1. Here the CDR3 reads CASSERDSYNEQFF. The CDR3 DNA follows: TGTGCCAGCAGTGAGCGGGACTCCTACAATGAGCAGTTCTTC.